This T cell receptor (beta chain) was recovered during a study of T cell responses to AZD1222 COVID-19 vaccine. Study-level results: Clonal diversity was possibly underestimated, and white British individuals and females predominated among donors.

Assay used: immunoSEQ multiplex PCR; TCRdb lists only in-frame clones, some missing. The sample carries more than 150,000 clones, around 90% recorded once. V lost 4 bases and J 7 bases, leaving 24 bases between the germline ends. The CDR3 runs 18 residues. The V gene's germline CDR1 is SGHRS and CDR2 YFSETQ. This clone was seen just once. The antigen remains unidentified. The sequences come from peripheral blood, collected 28 days after the second AZD1222 dose. The source of this sequence is an adult who received the AZD1222 COVID-19 vaccine. This sequence joins TRBV5-1 and TRBJ1-6; D unresolved. The CDR3 spells CASSNSARYRSRNSPLHF. The CDR3 DNA follows: TGCGCCAGCAGCAATTCGGCGAGGTACCGGTCGCGGAATTCACCCCTCCACTTT.